Listed below are T cell receptor beta chains from one sample, sequenced in a study of T cells in Graves' hyperthyroidism and ophthalmopathy. TCRdb reprocessed the multiplex PCR reads with MiXCR, giving one entry per CDR3 protein. The profile covers about 400,000 distinct CDR3 sequences, with more than 15% appearing a single time and 13% to 15% taken by the ten largest. The sequenced material came from blood. The receptors come from a woman aged 18 to 35 with Graves' hyperthyroidism. Each CDR3 is given with its conserved first and last residue. The D gene is left open where the match is weak. Expanded clones are given a class, and other clones once, few, many or no size at all.

size: .; V: TRBV19; J: TRBJ1-4; D: .; CDR3: CASSFRQASTNEKLFF; DNA: TGTGCCAGTAGCTTCCGACAGGCATCAACTAATGAAAAACTGTTTTTT
size: many; V: TRBV2; J: TRBJ1-2; D: .; CDR3: CASSVTPTGNYGYTF; DNA: TGTGCCAGCAGTGTGACACCCACTGGGAACTATGGCTACACCTTC
size: many; V: TRBV28; J: TRBJ2-7; D: TRBD2; CDR3: CASSLPTSGSHEQYF; DNA: TGTGCCAGCAGTTTACCCACTAGCGGGAGCCACGAGCAGTACTTC
size: .; V: TRBV29-1; J: TRBJ1-2; D: .; CDR3: CSVQTRGGYTF; DNA: TGCAGCGTCCAAACCCGGGGAGGCTACACCTTC
size: .; V: TRBV20-1; J: TRBJ2-4; D: TRBD2; CDR3: CSALSGGGLAGVAKNIQYF; DNA: TGCAGTGCATTGTCCGGAGGGGGACTAGCGGGGGTGGCCAAAAACATTCAGTACTTC
size: few; V: TRBV6-2/TRBV6-3; J: TRBJ2-1; D: .; CDR3: CASRRDSGVYNEQFF; DNA: TGTGCCAGCAGAAGGGACAGCGGGGTCTACAATGAGCAGTTCTTC
size: .; V: TRBV7-9; J: TRBJ1-6; D: .; CDR3: CASSSGPDSPLHF; DNA: TGTGCCAGCAGCTCGGGACCGGATTCACCCCTCCACTTT
size: few; V: TRBV11-2; J: TRBJ2-3; D: .; CDR3: CASSLVSRDTQYF; DNA: TGTGCCAGCAGCTTAGTTTCACGAGATACGCAGTATTTT
size: many; V: TRBV3-1; J: TRBJ1-5; D: .; CDR3: CASSRSWGSNQPQHF; DNA: TGTGCCAGCAGCCGTTCGTGGGGCAGCAATCAGCCCCAGCATTTT
size: few; V: TRBV5-6; J: TRBJ2-7; D: TRBD1; CDR3: CASSFLGQGNYEQYF; DNA: TGTGCCAGCAGCTTTTTGGGACAGGGTAACTACGAGCAGTACTTC
size: few; V: TRBV19; J: TRBJ1-4; D: TRBD1; CDR3: CASSKSGQGGQTNEKLFF; DNA: TGTGCCAGTAGTAAATCGGGACAGGGCGGACAGACTAATGAAAAACTGTTTTTT
size: many; V: TRBV2; J: TRBJ1-2; D: TRBD1; CDR3: CASDRDSSNYGYTF; DNA: TGTGCCAGCGACCGGGACAGTTCTAACTATGGCTACACCTTC
size: few; V: TRBV29-1; J: TRBJ2-3; D: .; CDR3: CSLLELTDTQYF; DNA: TGCAGCCTTCTGGAGTTGACAGATACGCAGTATTTT
size: few; V: TRBV20-1; J: TRBJ2-3; D: TRBD2; CDR3: CSASFGLAGGPSDTQYF; DNA: TGCAGTGCTAGCTTCGGACTAGCGGGGGGGCCCTCAGATACGCAGTATTTT
size: few; V: TRBV2; J: TRBJ2-7; D: .; CDR3: CASKKEPDIYEQYF; DNA: TGTGCCAGCAAAAAGGAGCCGGACATCTACGAGCAGTACTTC
size: many; V: TRBV20-1; J: TRBJ2-3; D: .; CDR3: CSAPLADTQYF; DNA: TGCAGTGCTCCCCTCGCAGATACGCAGTATTTT
size: many; V: TRBV28; J: TRBJ2-7; D: TRBD2; CDR3: CASSLAGGTYEQYF; DNA: TGTGCCAGCAGTTTAGCGGGAGGGACCTACGAGCAGTACTTC
size: many; V: TRBV2; J: TRBJ1-2; D: .; CDR3: CASSEEIYGYTF; DNA: TGTGCCAGCAGTGAAGAGATCTATGGCTACACCTTC
size: few; V: TRBV7-8; J: TRBJ2-1; D: .; CDR3: CASSPRRDINNEQFF; DNA: TGTGCCAGCAGCCCACGGAGGGACATAAACAATGAGCAGTTCTTC
size: .; V: TRBV11-2; J: TRBJ1-6; D: .; CDR3: CASTHAGYNSPLHF; DNA: TGTGCCAGCACCCACGCTGGCTATAATTCACCCCTCCACTTT
size: .; V: TRBV12-3/TRBV12-4; J: TRBJ2-2; D: .; CDR3: CASSLREPTNTGELFF; DNA: TGTGCCAGCAGTTTAAGGGAACCAACGAACACCGGGGAGCTGTTTTTT